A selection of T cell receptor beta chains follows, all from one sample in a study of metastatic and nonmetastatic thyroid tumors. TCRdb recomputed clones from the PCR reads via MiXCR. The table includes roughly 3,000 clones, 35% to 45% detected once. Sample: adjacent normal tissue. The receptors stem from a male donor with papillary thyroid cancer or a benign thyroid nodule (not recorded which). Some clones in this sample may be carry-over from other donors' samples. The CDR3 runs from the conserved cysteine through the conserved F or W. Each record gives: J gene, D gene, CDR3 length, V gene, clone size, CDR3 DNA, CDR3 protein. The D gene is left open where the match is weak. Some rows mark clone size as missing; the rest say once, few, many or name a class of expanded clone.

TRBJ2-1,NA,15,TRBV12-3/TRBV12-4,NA,TGTGCCAGCAGTTTAGCTCTAGGGATCTACAATGAGCAGTTCTTC,CASSLALGIYNEQFF
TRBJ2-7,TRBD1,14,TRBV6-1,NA,TGTGCCAGCAGTGAACGGGACAGGTCCTACGAGCAGTACTTC,CASSERDRSYEQYF
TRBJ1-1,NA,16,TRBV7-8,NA,TGTGCCAGCAGCTTGGTGGACAGAACCTTGAACACTGAAGCTTTCTTT,CASSLVDRTLNTEAFF
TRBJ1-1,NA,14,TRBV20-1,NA,TGCAGTGCTAGAGATGCCAGGAAAGGGACTGAAGCTTTCTTT,CSARDARKGTEAFF
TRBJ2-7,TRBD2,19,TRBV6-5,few,TGTGCCAGCAGTTATAAGACTAGCGGGAGGGGTACCACCTCCTACGAGCAGTACTTC,CASSYKTSGRGTTSYEQYF
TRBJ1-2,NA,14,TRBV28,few,TGTGCCAGCAGTTTACGACCGATGAACTATGGCTACACCTTC,CASSLRPMNYGYTF
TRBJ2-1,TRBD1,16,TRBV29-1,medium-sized,TGCAGCGTTGAAGATGTGGACAGGGCGTCCTACAATGAGCAGTTCTTC,CSVEDVDRASYNEQFF
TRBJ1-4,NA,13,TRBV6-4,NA,TGTGCCAGCAGTGAGTCGGAAGGAGAAAAACTGTTTTTT,CASSESEGEKLFF
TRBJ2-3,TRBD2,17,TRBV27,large,TGTGCCAGCAGTTTATTGGTAGCGGGAGCCGGCACAGATACGCAGTATTTT,CASSLLVAGAGTDTQYF
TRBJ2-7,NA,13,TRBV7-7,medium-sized,TGTGCTAGCAGCTTGGCGGATGAGAGCGAGCAGTACTTC,CASSLADESEQYF
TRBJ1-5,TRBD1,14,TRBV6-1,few,TGTGCCAGCAGTCTGACAGGGATAGGTCAGCCCCAGCATTTT,CASSLTGIGQPQHF
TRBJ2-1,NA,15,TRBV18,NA,TGTGCCAGCTCACCAGAAGGGGATGGCTACAATGAGCAGTTCTTC,CASSPEGDGYNEQFF
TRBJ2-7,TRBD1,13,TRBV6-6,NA,TGTGCCAGCAGTTACTCGCCGGGACAGGGGCAGTACTTC,CASSYSPGQGQYF
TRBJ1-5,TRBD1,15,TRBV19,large,TGTGCCAGTAGTATCGACAGGGGGTCAAGTCAGCCCCAGCATTTT,CASSIDRGSSQPQHF
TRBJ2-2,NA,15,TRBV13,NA,TGTGCCAGCAGTCGGGTACATGGCCTCACAGGGGAGCTGTTTTTT,CASSRVHGLTGELFF
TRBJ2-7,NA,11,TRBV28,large,TGTGCCAGCAGTCGCTTCTACGAGCAGTACTTC,CASSRFYEQYF
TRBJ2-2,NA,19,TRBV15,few,TGTGCCACCAGCAGAGATTCCGTTCCGACATGTCTTAGGACCGGGGAGCTGTTTTTT,CATSRDSVPTCLRTGELFF
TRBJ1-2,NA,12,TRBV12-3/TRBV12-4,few,TGTGCCAGCACCGGACGGAGGACAGGCTACACCTTC,CASTGRRTGYTF
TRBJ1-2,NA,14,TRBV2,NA,TGTGCCAGCACTAAAAGGGACCAAAACTATGGCTACACCTTC,CASTKRDQNYGYTF
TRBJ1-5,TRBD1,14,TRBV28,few,TGTGCCAGCAGGGGAGGGGGCCTAAATCAGCCCCAGCATTTT,CASRGGGLNQPQHF
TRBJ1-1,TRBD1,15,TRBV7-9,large,TGTGCCAGCAGCCCCCCGACAGGGTCGAACACTGAAGCTTTCTTT,CASSPPTGSNTEAFF
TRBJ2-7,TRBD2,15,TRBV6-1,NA,TGTGCCAGCAGTGGCGGACTAGCGCAAACCTACGAGCAGTACTTC,CASSGGLAQTYEQYF
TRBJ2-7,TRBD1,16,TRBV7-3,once,TGTGCCAGCAGCTCGACGACGGGACAGGGGGCGGACGAGCAGTACTTC,CASSSTTGQGADEQYF
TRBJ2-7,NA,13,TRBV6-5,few,TGTGCCAGCAGTTACGTGGGGTCCTACGAGCAGTACTTC,CASSYVGSYEQYF
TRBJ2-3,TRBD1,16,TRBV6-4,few,TGTGCCAGACTACCCACAGGGGAACGGGCCACAGATACGCAGTATTTT,CARLPTGERATDTQYF
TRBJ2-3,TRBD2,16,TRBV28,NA,TGTGCCAGCAGTTCGACTAGCGCTACTAGCACAGATACGCAGTATTTT,CASSSTSATSTDTQYF
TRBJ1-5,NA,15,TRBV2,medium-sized,TGTGCCAGCAGTCCTAGGTATGGGAGTAATCAGCCCCAGCATTTT,CASSPRYGSNQPQHF
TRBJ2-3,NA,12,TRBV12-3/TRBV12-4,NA,TGTGCCAGCAGTTTAGGGTTAGTTACGCAGTATTTT,CASSLGLVTQYF
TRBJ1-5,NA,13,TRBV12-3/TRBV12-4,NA,TGTGCCAGCAGTTTTATGAGCGGTCAGCCCCAGCATTTT,CASSFMSGQPQHF
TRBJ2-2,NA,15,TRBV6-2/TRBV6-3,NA,TGTGCCAGCAGTTACTCCGGTCCATACACCGGGTATCTGTTTTTT,CASSYSGPYTGYLFF
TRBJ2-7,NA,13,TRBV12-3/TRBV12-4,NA,TGTGCCAGCAGCCACGACATGGGGAACGAGCAGTACTTC,CASSHDMGNEQYF
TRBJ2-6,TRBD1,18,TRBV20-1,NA,TGCAGTGCTAGAGATTCAGGACAGGGGGCGCTAGGGGCCAACGTCCTGACTTTC,CSARDSGQGALGANVLTF
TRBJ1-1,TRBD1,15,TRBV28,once,TGTGCCAGCAGTTACAGGGGGGGGGCGGGAACTGAAGCTTTCTTT,CASSYRGGAGTEAFF
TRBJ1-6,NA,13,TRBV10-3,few,TGTGCCATCAGATTGAGTGGTGATTCACCCCTCCACTTT,CAIRLSGDSPLHF
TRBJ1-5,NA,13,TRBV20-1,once,TGCAGTGCATTCGGGGGCCCAGGTACGCCCCAGCATTTT,CSAFGGPGTPQHF
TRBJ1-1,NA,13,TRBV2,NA,TGTGCCAGCAAGAATACACAGAACACTGAAGCTTTCTTT,CASKNTQNTEAFF
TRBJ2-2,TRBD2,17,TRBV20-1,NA,TGCAGTGCTATAGTTGGCCTAGCGGGAATTAACACCGGGGAGCTGTTTTTT,CSAIVGLAGINTGELFF
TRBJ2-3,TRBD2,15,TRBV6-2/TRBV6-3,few,TGTGCCAGCAGTTATCCCACTAGCGGGGGTACTACGCAGTATTTT,CASSYPTSGGTTQYF
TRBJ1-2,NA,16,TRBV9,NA,TGTGCCAGCGCCCCCGGAGGGGCAGGGAAGATCCATGGCTACACCTTC,CASAPGGAGKIHGYTF
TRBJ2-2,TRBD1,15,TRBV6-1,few,TGTGCCAGCAGGGAACAGGGGGCGAACACCGTGGAGCTGTTTTTT,CASREQGANTVELFF
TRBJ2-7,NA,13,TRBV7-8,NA,TGTGCCAGCAGCTTAGAGGCGCGGCTTAGGCAGTACTTC,CASSLEARLRQYF
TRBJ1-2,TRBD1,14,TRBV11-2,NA,TGTGCCAGCATGCCCTTGGACAGGGGACATGGCTACACCTTC,CASMPLDRGHGYTF
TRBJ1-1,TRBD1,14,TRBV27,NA,TGTGCCAGCAGTCTCATGACAGGGGGCACTGAAGCTTTCTTT,CASSLMTGGTEAFF
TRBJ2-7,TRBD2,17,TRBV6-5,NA,TGTGCCAGCAGTTACTTCGTGTGCCTAGCGGGAGGCTACGAGCAGTACTTC,CASSYFVCLAGGYEQYF
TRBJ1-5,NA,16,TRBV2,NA,TGTGCCAGCAGTGAAGCAGCGGGGGTCCTTTTTCAGCCCCAGCATTTT,CASSEAAGVLFQPQHF
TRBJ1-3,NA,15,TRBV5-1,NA,TGCGCCAGCAGCCATCAACAGGGATCGGGAAACACCATATATTTT,CASSHQQGSGNTIYF
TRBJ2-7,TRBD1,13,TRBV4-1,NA,TGCGCCAGCAGCTTGGACAGGGGGTGGGAGCAGTACTTC,CASSLDRGWEQYF
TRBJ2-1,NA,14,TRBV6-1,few,TGTGCCAGCAGGAGAGAGACTAGTTCCTATGAGCAGTTCTTC,CASRRETSSYEQFF
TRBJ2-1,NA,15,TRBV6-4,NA,TGTGTCAGCAGTGAGCAGCCGAGCTCCTCCACTGAGCAGTTCTTC,CVSSEQPSSSTEQFF
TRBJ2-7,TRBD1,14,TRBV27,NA,TGTGCCAGCAGTTTATGGACAGGGGGCTACGAGCAGTACTTC,CASSLWTGGYEQYF
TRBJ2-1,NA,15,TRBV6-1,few,TGTGCCAGCAGTGAGGGCCTCCTAATTAACAATGAGCAGTTCTTC,CASSEGLLINNEQFF
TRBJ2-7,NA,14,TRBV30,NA,TGTGCCTGGAAAACGGACCGCCGCTCCTACGAGCAGTACTTC,CAWKTDRRSYEQYF
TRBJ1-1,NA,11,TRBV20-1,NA,TGCAGGATCCTGGGGAGTACTGAAGCTTTCTTT,CRILGSTEAFF
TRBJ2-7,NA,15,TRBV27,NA,TGTGCCAGCAGTTTAGGGGCTGGACTAACGTACGAGCAGTACTTC,CASSLGAGLTYEQYF